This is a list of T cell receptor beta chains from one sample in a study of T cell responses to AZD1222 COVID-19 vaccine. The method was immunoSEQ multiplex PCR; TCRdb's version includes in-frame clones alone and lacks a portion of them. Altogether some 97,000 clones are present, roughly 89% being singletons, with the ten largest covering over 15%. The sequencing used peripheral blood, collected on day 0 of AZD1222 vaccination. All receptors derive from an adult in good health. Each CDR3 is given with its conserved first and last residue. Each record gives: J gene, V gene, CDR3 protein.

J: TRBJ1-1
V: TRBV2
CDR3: CASSYWTGNTEAFF

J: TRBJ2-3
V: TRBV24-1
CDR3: CATSDFGLEAQYF

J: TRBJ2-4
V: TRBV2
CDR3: CASHEAGRNIQYF

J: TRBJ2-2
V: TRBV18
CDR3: CASSPQEADAGELFF

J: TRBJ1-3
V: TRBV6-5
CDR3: CASSYNPTGNTIYF

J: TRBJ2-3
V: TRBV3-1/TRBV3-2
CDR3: CASSQPLAASTDTQYF

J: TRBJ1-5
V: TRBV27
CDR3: CASSLGLSQPQHF

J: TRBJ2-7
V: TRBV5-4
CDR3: CASSPRGGDSYEQYF

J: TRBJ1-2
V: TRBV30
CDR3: CAWSLLGTARYGYTF

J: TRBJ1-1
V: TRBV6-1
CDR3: CASSEFTFSEAFF

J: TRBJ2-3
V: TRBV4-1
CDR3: CASSLEGGADTQYF

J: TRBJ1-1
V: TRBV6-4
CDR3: CASSASVGGTEAFF

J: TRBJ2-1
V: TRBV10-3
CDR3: CAISDGTSAKRQFF

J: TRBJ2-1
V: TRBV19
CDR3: CASSTTGGSDNEQFF

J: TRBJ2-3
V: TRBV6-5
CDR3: CASSYSGGLGTDTQYF

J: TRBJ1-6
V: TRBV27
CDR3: CASSWGITSPLHF

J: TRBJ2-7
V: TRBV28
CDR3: CASQTPQGLRYEQYF

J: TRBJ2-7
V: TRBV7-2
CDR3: CASSLAADGTYEQYF

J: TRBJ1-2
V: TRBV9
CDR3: CASSVGGGGYTF

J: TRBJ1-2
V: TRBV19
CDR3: CASSITGARYGYTF

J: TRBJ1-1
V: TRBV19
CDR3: CASSWGSANTEAFF

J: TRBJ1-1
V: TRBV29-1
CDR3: CSVVRNTEAFF

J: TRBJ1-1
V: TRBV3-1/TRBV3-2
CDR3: CASSYDRGNAFF

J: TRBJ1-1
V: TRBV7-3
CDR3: CASSLTRGRNTEAFF

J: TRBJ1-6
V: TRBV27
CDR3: CASMVYAPQGSPLHF

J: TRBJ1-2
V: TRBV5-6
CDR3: CASSLGRDTPLLRYTF

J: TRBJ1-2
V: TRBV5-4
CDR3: CASSFVLQGAEGYTF

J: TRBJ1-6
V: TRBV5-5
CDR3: CASSLRHDYNSPLHF

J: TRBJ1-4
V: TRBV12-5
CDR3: CASGLGKACEKLFF

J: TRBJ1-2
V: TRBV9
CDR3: CASSAPPGGGYTF

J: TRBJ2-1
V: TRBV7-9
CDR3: CASKSTGSIYNEQFF

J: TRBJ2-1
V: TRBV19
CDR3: CASSIPRTGGNEQFF

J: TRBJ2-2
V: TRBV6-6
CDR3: CASLEQNTGELFF

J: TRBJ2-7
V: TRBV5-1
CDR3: CASSLMHVGDEQYF

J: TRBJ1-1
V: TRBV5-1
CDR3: CASSLAGYTEAFF

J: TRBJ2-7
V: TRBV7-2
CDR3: CASSLALYEQYF